Each of the 12 T cell receptor beta chains below was sequenced from the same sample in a study of radiation and T cells in renal cell carcinoma. Regarding time point: baseline pretreatment blood. Treatment reported: 15 Gy SBRT to primary tumor, nephrectomy 4 weeks later. The repertoire was sequenced with immunoSEQ multiplex PCR; TCRdb's copy has only in-frame clones and lacks some. Here the sample spans some 150,000 clones, roughly 84% being singletons. The sequencing used blood, collected from a patient whose treatment included radiotherapy and nephrectomy. These receptors all come from a woman in her forties or fifties with renal cell carcinoma.

The chain uses TRBV30 and TRBJ1-2; 8 bases map to TRBD1. The germline V gene has CDR1 GTSNPN and CDR2 SVGIG (reference sequence). This CDR3 region has 13 residues. With V trimmed by 0 bases and J by 7 bases, 4 bases remained unmatched. The CDR3 reads CAWSVRTGIGYTF. DNA of the CDR3: TGTGCCTGGAGTGTACGGACAGGGATTGGCTACACCTTC.

The rearrangement joins TRBV9 to TRBJ2-7; 10 bases are a match to TRBD1. This CDR3 comprises 16 residues. Trimming removed 1 base from V and 2 bases from J; junction bases left unmatched: 6. Germline lookup yields CDR1 SGDLS and CDR2 YYNGEE. The CDR3 nucleotides read TGTGCCAGCAGCGTAAGCGGACAGGGGGGGACCTACGAGCAGTACTTC. This gives the protein CASSVSGQGGTYEQYF.

CDR3 sequence (DNA): TGTGCCAGCAGCCCGGGGGGGTATAATTCACCCCTCCACTTT. The encoded protein is CASSPGGYNSPLHF. The chain joins TRBV9 to TRBJ1-6; a possible D gene is TRBD1 (5 bases). The CDR3 is 14 residues long. V shed 4 bases and J shed 4 bases, with 9 bases lying between them. Germline CDR1 and CDR2: SGDLS and YYNGEE.

V and J are TRBV5-4 and TRBJ2-5; the D gene is possibly TRBD1 (6 bases). Germline values: CDR1 SGHNT, CDR2 YYREEE (reference sequence). Trimming removed 2 bases at V and 5 bases at J, with 10 bases between. This CDR3 has 13 amino acids. The CDR3 DNA reads as TGTGCCAGCAGCTTACAGGGTGGGGAGACCCAGTACTTC. Translating gives CASSLQGGETQYF.

The rearrangement uses TRBV7-9 and TRBJ1-3; no clear D. V lost 0 bases and J lost 0, with 12 bases in between. The CDR3 length is 17 residues. Germline CDR1 reads SEHNR; CDR2 reads FQNEAQ (reference sequence). CDR3 sequence reads: CASSLAAGPRSGNTIYF. The CDR3, as DNA: TGTGCCAGCAGCTTAGCGGCAGGTCCCCGCTCTGGAAACACCATATATTTT.

This CDR3 is CAWSTGYGNQPQHF. The CDR3 region has the DNA TGTGCCTGGAGTACAGGGTACGGCAATCAGCCCCAGCATTTT. This chain joins TRBV30 and TRBJ1-5; perhaps TRBD1 as D (6 bases). CDR3 size: 14 residues. Germline V CDR1 and CDR2: GTSNPN, SVGIG (reference sequence). V lost 2 bases, J lost 2 bases, and 10 bases lay in between.

The rearrangement uses TRBV19 and TRBJ2-7; 7 bases line up with TRBD1. The ends lost 6 bases at V and 2 bases at J; junction bases unmatched: 7. The CDR3 contains 14 residues. Germline CDR1 and CDR2: LNHDA and SQIVND (reference sequence). The CDR3 sequence is CASRRDSFTYEQYF. CDR3 bases: TGTGCCAGTAGACGGGACAGCTTTACCTACGAGCAGTACTTC.

V gene TRBV7-9 combines with J gene TRBJ1-2, with unresolved D. V gave up 5 bases and J gave up 1 base, with 11 bases separating them. This CDR3 is 14 amino acids long. The germline CDR1 and CDR2 sequences are SEHNR and FQNEAQ (reference sequence). The CDR3 here is CASSATQINYGYTF. The CDR3 DNA follows: TGTGCCAGCAGCGCGACACAGATTAACTATGGCTACACCTTC.

V gene TRBV6-1 combines with J gene TRBJ1-5, with 7 bases lining up with TRBD1. The J segment lost 3 bases and the V segment lost 8 bases, leaving 4 bases of the junction unmatched. This CDR3 spans 13 amino acids. The germline V gene has CDR1 MNHNS and CDR2 SASEGT. The CDR3: CASAGTVNQPQHF. Written as DNA, the CDR3 is TGTGCCAGCGCTGGGACAGTCAATCAGCCCCAGCATTTT.

The rearrangement uses TRBV5-1 and TRBJ1-3; D uncertain. V was cut by 4 bases and J by 0 bases, with 14 bases left in between. Germline CDR1 reads SGHRS; CDR2 reads YFSETQ. The length of the CDR3 is 16 residues. This CDR3 is CASSLGGLPSGNTIYF. CDR3 DNA: TGCGCCAGCAGCCTAGGAGGGCTGCCCTCTGGAAACACCATATATTTT. Together with reference TRBV5-1 and TRBJ1-3, the CDR3 gives the full variable domain: KAGVTQTPRYLIKTRGQQVTLSCSPISGHRSVSWYQQTPGQGLQFLFEYFSETQRNKGNFPGRFSGRQFSNSRSEMNVSTLELGDSALYLCASSLGGLPSGNTIYFGEGSWLTVV.

The chain has TRBV9 and TRBJ2-1; D is unclear. V lost 2 bases and J 8 bases, leaving 8 bases between the germline ends. The V gene's germline CDR1 is SGDLS and CDR2 YYNGEE. This CDR3 region has 12 residues. The CDR3: CASSVGTDEQFF. The DNA of the CDR3 is TGTGCCAGCAGCGTGGGTACCGATGAGCAGTTCTTC. Combining the CDR3 with reference TRBV9 and TRBJ2-1 gives the whole variable domain DSGVTQTPKHLITATGQRVTLRCSPRSGDLSVYWYQQSLDQGLQFLIQYYNGEERAKGNILERFSAQQFPDLHSELNLSSLELGDSALYFCASSVGTDEQFFGPGTRLTVL.

V usage is TRBV6-5 and J usage is TRBJ1-5; D is unclear. The CDR3 length is 14 residues. Germline CDR1 is MNHEY and CDR2 is SVGAGI. V lost 5 bases and J 7 bases, leaving 15 bases between the germline ends. For the CDR3, the DNA is TGTGCCAGCAGTAATGGCCTCTCAAACCAGCCCCAGCATTTT. This sequence encodes CASSNGLSNQPQHF.